The T cell receptor (beta chain) described here comes from a study of CD8 T cells in ankylosing spondylitis. Trimming pared 2 bases from V and 11 bases from J, leaving 13 bases between. The germline CDR1 and CDR2 sequences are SGDLS and YYNGEE. CDR3 length: 12 residues. TCRdb analysed the 5' RACE reads with MiXCR anew, one entry per CDR3 protein. The sample records about 140,000 distinct CDR3 sequences, roughly 8.3% being singletons. This clonotype was sampled from a male donor with ankylosing spondylitis. The sequenced sample was synovial fluid, either unsorted or a sorted T cell fraction (not recorded which). This sequence joins TRBV9 and TRBJ1-1; D is ambiguous. CDR3 sequence: CASSVLASMAFF. In nucleotides, the CDR3 is TGTGCCAGCAGCGTTTTAGCTTCGATGGCTTTCTTT. The complete variable domain, with remaining parts taken from reference TRBV9 and TRBJ1-1, reads DSGVTQTPKHLITATGQRVTLRCSPRSGDLSVYWYQQSLDQGLQFLIQYYNGEERAKGNILERFSAQQFPDLHSELNLSSLELGDSALYFCASSVLASMAFFGQGTRLTVV.